A selection of T cell receptor beta chains follows, all from one sample in a study of cytomegalovirus exposure and HLA in healthy donors. Using immunoSEQ multiplex PCR, the repertoire was profiled, and TCRdb retains in-frame clones only, with some absent. Of about 100,000 clones listed, more than 75% are singletons. The sample comprised PBMCs. The source is a middle-aged woman in good health and CMV-seronegative. Both conserved end residues are part of each CDR3. A D gene is named only where the DNA matches it firmly. Size tells how often a clone was seen (once, few, many) or the class of an expanded clone, and some rows leave it out.

clone_size d_call j_call v_call cdr3_aa cdr3_nt
- TRBD1 TRBJ1-6 TRBV6-5 CASKRSGTVYSPLHF TGTGCCAGCAAACGTTCGGGGACAGTGTATTCACCCCTCCACTTT
- TRBD1 TRBJ1-4 TRBV28 CASRLTTGGALDEKLFF TGTGCCAGCAGATTAACGACAGGGGGCGCGCTTGATGAAAAACTGTTTTTT
- - TRBJ2-5 TRBV15 CATGRETQYF TGTGCCACGGGCCGAGAGACCCAGTACTTC
- - TRBJ2-2 TRBV15 CATSRVPSGELFF TGTGCCACCAGCAGAGTCCCTTCCGGGGAGCTGTTTTTT
- TRBD2 TRBJ2-7 TRBV29-1 CSVEWASGGVTYEQYF TGCAGCGTTGAATGGGCTAGCGGGGGGGTAACCTACGAGCAGTACTTC
- TRBD2 TRBJ2-7 TRBV27 CASSLISGDVSYEQYF TGTGCCAGCAGTTTAATCAGCGGGGATGTCTCCTACGAGCAGTACTTC
- TRBD2 TRBJ2-7 TRBV28 CASSFTSGRHEQYF TGTGCCAGCAGTTTTACTAGCGGGAGACATGAGCAGTACTTC
- - TRBJ1-1 TRBV28 CASSLMGGRATEAFF TGTGCCAGCAGTTTGATGGGGGGGCGTGCCACTGAAGCTTTCTTT
- TRBD1 TRBJ2-7 TRBV9 CASSGGQGTSYEQYF TGTGCCAGCAGCGGGGGACAGGGAACTTCCTACGAGCAGTACTTC
- - TRBJ2-7 TRBV7-9 CASSLGEGTYEQYF TGTGCCAGCAGTTTAGGCGAGGGTACCTACGAGCAGTACTTC
- - TRBJ2-1 TRBV6-6 CASSDGDYNEQFF TGTGCCAGCAGTGACGGGGACTACAATGAGCAGTTCTTC
- - TRBJ2-2 TRBV9 CASSVVDIRTVTGELFF TGTGCCAGCAGCGTAGTTGACATCAGGACTGTTACCGGGGAGCTGTTTTTT
- TRBD2 TRBJ2-7 TRBV28 CASSLRAGVGYEQYF TGTGCCAGCAGTTTAAGAGCGGGAGTAGGTTACGAGCAGTACTTC
- - TRBJ2-7 TRBV7-9 CASSSFPADEQYF TGTGCCAGCAGCTCGTTCCCGGCGGACGAGCAGTACTTC
few - TRBJ1-1 TRBV5-1 CASSLGTHPEVTEAFF TGCGCCAGCAGCTTGGGAACCCATCCGGAGGTGACTGAAGCTTTCTTT
- TRBD2 TRBJ2-1 TRBV28 CASSENWREGLGSYNEQFF TGTGCCAGCAGTGAAAACTGGCGGGAGGGCCTAGGATCCTACAATGAGCAGTTCTTC
- - TRBJ2-5 TRBV7-2 CASSSLARQETQYF TGTGCCAGCAGCTCTTTAGCGAGGCAAGAGACCCAGTACTTC
- TRBD1 TRBJ2-7 TRBV18 CASSPPAQGSPYEQYF TGTGCCAGCTCACCCCCCGCACAGGGGTCCCCCTACGAGCAGTACTTC
- - TRBJ1-2 TRBV7-2 CASRPPAGSYGYTF TGTGCCAGCAGGCCCCCGGCGGGCAGCTATGGCTACACCTTC
- - TRBJ2-3 TRBV27 CASSFSRQSTDTQYF TGTGCCAGCAGTTTTAGTCGACAGAGCACAGATACGCAGTATTTT
- TRBD1 TRBJ1-2 TRBV11-2 CASSLGTGRGGYTF TGTGCCAGCAGCTTAGGGACAGGTCGAGGGGGCTACACCTTC
- TRBD2 TRBJ2-7 TRBV10-3 CAISEERDDEQYF TGTGCCATCAGTGAAGAGCGGGACGACGAGCAGTACTTC
- - TRBJ2-5 TRBV28 CASSPPTGLRPQYF TGTGCCAGCAGTCCCCCGACAGGCCTGCGGCCCCAGTACTTC
once - TRBJ2-1 TRBV29-1 CSVRRSYNEQFF TGCAGCGTTCGTCGTTCCTACAATGAGCAGTTCTTC
few TRBD1 TRBJ1-5 TRBV19 CASSMTGGLGNQPQHF TGTGCCAGTAGTATGACAGGGGGACTAGGGAATCAGCCCCAGCATTTT
- TRBD2 TRBJ2-5 TRBV4-3 CASSPLGEGRETQYF TGCGCCAGCAGCCCCCTCGGGGAGGGCCGGGAGACCCAGTACTTC
- TRBD1 TRBJ2-7 TRBV5-4 CASSPRQGFYEQYF TGTGCCAGCAGCCCGCGACAGGGGTTTTACGAGCAGTACTTC
- - TRBJ2-7 TRBV29-1 CSVEGGVALRADEQYF TGCAGCGTTGAAGGGGGAGTTGCCCTACGAGCAGACGAGCAGTACTTC